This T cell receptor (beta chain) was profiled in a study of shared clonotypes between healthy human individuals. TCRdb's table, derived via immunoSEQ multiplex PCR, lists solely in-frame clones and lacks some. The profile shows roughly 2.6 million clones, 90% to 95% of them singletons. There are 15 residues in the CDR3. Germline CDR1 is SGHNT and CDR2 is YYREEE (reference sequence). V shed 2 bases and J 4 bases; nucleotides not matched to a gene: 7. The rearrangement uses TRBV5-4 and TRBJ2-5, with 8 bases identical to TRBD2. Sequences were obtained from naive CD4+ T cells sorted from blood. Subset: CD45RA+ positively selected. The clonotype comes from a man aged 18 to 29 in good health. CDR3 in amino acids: CASSFRGGRVETQYF. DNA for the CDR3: TGTGCCAGCAGCTTCCGGGGGGGACGAGTAGAGACCCAGTACTTC.